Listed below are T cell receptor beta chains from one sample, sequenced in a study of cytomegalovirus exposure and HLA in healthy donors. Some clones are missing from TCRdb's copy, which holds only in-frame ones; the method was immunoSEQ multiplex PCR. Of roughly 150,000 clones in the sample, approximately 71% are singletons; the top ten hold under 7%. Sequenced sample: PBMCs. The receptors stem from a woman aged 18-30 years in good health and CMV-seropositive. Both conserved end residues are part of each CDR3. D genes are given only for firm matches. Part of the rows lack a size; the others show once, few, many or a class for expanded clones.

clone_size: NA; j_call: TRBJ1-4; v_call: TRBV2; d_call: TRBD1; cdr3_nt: TGTGCCAGCAGTGAAGCGCTCTCGGGACAGGGGGCCTCGTGGACTAATGAAAAACTGTTTTTT; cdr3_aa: CASSEALSGQGASWTNEKLFF
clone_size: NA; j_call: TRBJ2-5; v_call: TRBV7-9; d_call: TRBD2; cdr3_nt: TGTGCCAGCAGCTCACAACTAGCGGGGGTTGAGACCCAGTACTTC; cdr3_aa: CASSSQLAGVETQYF
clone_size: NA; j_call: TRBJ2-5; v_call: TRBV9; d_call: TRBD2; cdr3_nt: TGTGCCAGCAGCGTAGGTGTAGCGGGGGGGGAAGAGACCCAGTACTTC; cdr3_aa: CASSVGVAGGEETQYF
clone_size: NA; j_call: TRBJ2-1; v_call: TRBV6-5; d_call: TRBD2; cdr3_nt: TGTGCCAGCAGAGTAACTAGCGGGGGATACAATGAGCAGTTCTTC; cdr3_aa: CASRVTSGGYNEQFF
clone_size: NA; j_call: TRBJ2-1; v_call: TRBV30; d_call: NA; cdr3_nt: TGTGCCTGGAGTGCGGCCTACTCGGGGTCCTACAATGAGCAGTTCTTC; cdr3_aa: CAWSAAYSGSYNEQFF
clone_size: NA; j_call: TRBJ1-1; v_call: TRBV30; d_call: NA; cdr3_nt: TGTGCCTGGAGCCCGGTAAGCAGGGCCACTGAAGCTTTCTTT; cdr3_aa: CAWSPVSRATEAFF
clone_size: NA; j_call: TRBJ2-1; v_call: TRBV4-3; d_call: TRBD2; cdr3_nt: TGCGCCAGCAGCCTTGGGACTAGCGGGGGATACAATGAGCAGTTCTTC; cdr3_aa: CASSLGTSGGYNEQFF
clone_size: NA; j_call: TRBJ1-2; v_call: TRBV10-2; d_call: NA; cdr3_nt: TGCGCCAGCAGGGACAGTCAGAGAGTCAACTATGGCTACACCTTC; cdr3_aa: CASRDSQRVNYGYTF
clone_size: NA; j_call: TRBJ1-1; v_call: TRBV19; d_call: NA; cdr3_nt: TGTGCCAGAACGGGTTGTCAGCCCCAAGGTATTCCGAACACTGAAGCTTTCTTT; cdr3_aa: CARTGCQPQGIPNTEAFF
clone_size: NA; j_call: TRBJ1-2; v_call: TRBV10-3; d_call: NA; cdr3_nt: TGTGCCATCAGTGAGTGGTGGGGTGGGGCAAACTATGGCTACACCTTC; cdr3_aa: CAISEWWGGANYGYTF
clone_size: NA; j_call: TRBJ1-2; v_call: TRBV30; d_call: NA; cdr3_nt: TGTGCCTGGAGTGTAGAGGTTTGGGATGGCTACACCTTC; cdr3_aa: CAWSVEVWDGYTF
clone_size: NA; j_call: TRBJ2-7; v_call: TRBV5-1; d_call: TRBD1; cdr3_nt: TGCGCCAGCAGCTTCCGACAGGGTGGAGCCTACGAGCAGTACTTC; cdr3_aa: CASSFRQGGAYEQYF
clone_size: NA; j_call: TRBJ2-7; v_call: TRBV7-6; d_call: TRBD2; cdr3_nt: TGTGCCAGCAGCTTCCGACTAGCGGGGGACGAGCAGTACTTC; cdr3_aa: CASSFRLAGDEQYF
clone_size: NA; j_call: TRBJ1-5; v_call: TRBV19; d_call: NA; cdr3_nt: TGTGCCAGTAGTATGGGGGCCGGGACAACCCAGCCCCAGCATTTT; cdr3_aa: CASSMGAGTTQPQHF
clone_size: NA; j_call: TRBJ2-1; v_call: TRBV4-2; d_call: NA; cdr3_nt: TGTGCCAGCAGCCAGTTACAGGGAGAAGGTGCAGGTGAGCAGTTCTTC; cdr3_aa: CASSQLQGEGAGEQFF
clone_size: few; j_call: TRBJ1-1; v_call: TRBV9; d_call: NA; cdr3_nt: TGTGCCAGCAGCGTATTTGGGGGCGCTGAAGCTTTCTTT; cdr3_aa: CASSVFGGAEAFF
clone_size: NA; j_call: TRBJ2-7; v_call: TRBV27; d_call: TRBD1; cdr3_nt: TGTGCCAGCAGTCCTGGGACAGGGCCCTACGAGCAGTACTTC; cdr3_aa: CASSPGTGPYEQYF
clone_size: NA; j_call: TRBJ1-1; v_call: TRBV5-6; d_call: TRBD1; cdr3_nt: TGTGCCAGCAGCTTTGGGACAGTAAATGAAGCTTTCTTT; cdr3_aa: CASSFGTVNEAFF
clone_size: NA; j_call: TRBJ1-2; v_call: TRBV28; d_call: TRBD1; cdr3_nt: TGTGCCAGCAGTTTCTACCAGGGGGCGCGGGACTACACCTTC; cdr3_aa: CASSFYQGARDYTF
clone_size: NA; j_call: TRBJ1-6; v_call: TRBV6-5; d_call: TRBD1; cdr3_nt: TGTGCCAGCAGTTCCGGGACAGCCACCCTCGATTCACCCCTCCACTTT; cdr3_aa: CASSSGTATLDSPLHF
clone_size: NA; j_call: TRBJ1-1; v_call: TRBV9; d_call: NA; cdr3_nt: TGTGCCAGCAGCGTATTAACGGGGACTGAAGCTTTCTTT; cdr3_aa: CASSVLTGTEAFF
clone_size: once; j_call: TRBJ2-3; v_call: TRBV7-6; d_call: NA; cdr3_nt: TGTGCCAGCAGACTAGCCCCGATCACAGATACGCAGTATTTT; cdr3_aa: CASRLAPITDTQYF
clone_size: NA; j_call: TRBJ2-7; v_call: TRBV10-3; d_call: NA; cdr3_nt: TGTGCCATCAGTAGCCGGGACACTACCTCCTACGAGCAGTACTTC; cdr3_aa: CAISSRDTTSYEQYF
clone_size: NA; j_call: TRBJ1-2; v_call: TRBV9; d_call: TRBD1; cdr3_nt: TGTGCCAGCAGCGTAGTTGGCGGGCAGGGGGTTCTCCCTAACTATGGCTACACCTTC; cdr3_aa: CASSVVGGQGVLPNYGYTF
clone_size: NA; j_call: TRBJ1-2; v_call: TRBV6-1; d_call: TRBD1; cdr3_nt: TGTGCCAGCAGTCAAACCGGGACAGGGTCGAGCTACACCTTC; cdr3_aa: CASSQTGTGSSYTF
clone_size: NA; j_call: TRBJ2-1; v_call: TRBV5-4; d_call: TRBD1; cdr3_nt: TGTGCCAGCAGCTTTTCAGGGGGCAATGAGCAGTTCTTC; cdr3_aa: CASSFSGGNEQFF
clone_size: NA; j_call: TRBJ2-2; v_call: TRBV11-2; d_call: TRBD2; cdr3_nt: TGTGCCAGCAGCCCTCGTTTAGCGGGGAGGAACACCGGGGAGCTGTTTTTT; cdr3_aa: CASSPRLAGRNTGELFF
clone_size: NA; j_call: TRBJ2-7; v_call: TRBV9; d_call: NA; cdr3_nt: TGTGCCAGCAGCGTAGCCCCGACAGCCTCCTACGAGCAGTACTTC; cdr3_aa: CASSVAPTASYEQYF
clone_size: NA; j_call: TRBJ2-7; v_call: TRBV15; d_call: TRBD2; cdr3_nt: TGTGCCACCAGCCGAATAGGGAGGGACGAGCAGTACTTC; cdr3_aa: CATSRIGRDEQYF
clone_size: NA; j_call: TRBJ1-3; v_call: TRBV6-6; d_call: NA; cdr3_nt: TGTGCCAGCAGTTATGGGCTCTCTGGAAACACCATATATTTT; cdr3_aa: CASSYGLSGNTIYF
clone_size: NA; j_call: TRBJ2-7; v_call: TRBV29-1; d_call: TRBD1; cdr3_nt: TGCAGCGTTGCGCCGGGGCAGGGGGAGACTAAGCAGTACTTC; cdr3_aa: CSVAPGQGETKQYF
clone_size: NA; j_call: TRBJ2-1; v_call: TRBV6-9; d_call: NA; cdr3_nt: TGTGCCAGCAGTTATTTGCGACTAGGTTCCCTAAGCTCCTACAATGAGCAGTTCTTC; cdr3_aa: CASSYLRLGSLSSYNEQFF
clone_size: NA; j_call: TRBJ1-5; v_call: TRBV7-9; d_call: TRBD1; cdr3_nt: TGTGCCAGCAGCTTAGTACTTAGCAGGGGGCAGGATCAGCCCCAGCATTTT; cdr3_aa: CASSLVLSRGQDQPQHF
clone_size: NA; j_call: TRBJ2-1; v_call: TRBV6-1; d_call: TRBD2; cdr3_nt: TGTGCCAGCAGTGCACTAGCGGGGTTCGACAATGAGCAGTTCTTC; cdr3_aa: CASSALAGFDNEQFF
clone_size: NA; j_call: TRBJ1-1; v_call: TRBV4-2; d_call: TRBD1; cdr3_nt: TGTGCCAGCAGCCAACTCGGACAGGACGCTGAAGCTTTCTTT; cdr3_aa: CASSQLGQDAEAFF
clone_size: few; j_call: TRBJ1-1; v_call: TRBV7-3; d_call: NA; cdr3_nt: TGTGCCAGCGCGCAGGGGCCCGAAGCTTTCTTT; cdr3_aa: CASAQGPEAFF
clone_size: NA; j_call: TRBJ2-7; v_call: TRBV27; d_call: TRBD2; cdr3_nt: TGTGCCAGCAGTTTCGCTAGCGGGGGGTTAGACGAGCAGTACTTC; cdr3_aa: CASSFASGGLDEQYF
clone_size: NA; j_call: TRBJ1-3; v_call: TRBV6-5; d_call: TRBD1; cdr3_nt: TGTGCCAGCAGTCCGGACAGGTCCGGAAACACCATATATTTT; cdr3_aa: CASSPDRSGNTIYF
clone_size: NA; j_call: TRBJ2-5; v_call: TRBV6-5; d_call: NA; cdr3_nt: TGTGCCAGCAGTTCCGACACTAGCTACGAGACCCAGTACTTC; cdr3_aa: CASSSDTSYETQYF
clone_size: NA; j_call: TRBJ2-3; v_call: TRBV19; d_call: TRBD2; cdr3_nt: TGTGCCAGTAGTATAGCGGGGGGGCCTACAGATACGCAGTATTTT; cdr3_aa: CASSIAGGPTDTQYF
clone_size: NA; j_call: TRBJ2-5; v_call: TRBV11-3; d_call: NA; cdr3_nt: TGTGCCAGCAGCTCCTCCCGGGGGACCCAAGAGACCCAGTACTTC; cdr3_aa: CASSSSRGTQETQYF
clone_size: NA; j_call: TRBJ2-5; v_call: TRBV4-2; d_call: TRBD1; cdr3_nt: TGTGCCAGCAGCCAAGATCGGCAGGGGGTATGGGAGACCCAGTACTTC; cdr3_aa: CASSQDRQGVWETQYF